This TCR beta chain was sequenced during a study of control samples from healthy donors and cancer patients. This clone was observed a few times. The method was immunoSEQ multiplex PCR; TCRdb's version includes in-frame clones alone and lacks a portion of them. Among approximately 100,000 clones listed, about 86% were seen once. Sequencing was carried out using blood. This TCR was sampled from a man aged 25-40 years in good health.

In DNA form, the CDR3 reads TGCGCCAGCAGCCGGGGGACGGGGGCGTATTCACCCCTCCACTTT. Protein: CASSRGTGAYSPLHF. The V and J genes are TRBV4-3 and TRBJ1-6, with TRBD1 as a possible D gene (6 bases). This CDR3 has 15 residues. Germline lookup yields CDR1 LGHNA and CDR2 YSLEER. V shed 4 bases and J shed 8 bases, with 15 bases lying between them.